A selection of T cell receptor beta chains follows, all from one sample in a study of cytomegalovirus exposure and HLA in healthy donors. Some clones are missing from TCRdb's copy, which holds only in-frame ones; the method was immunoSEQ multiplex PCR. The top ten hold around 1.6% of the sample, which has some 200,000 clones, approximately 79% seen once. The sequencing input was PBMCs. These receptors originate from a girl aged 5-17 years in good health and CMV-seropositive. The CDR3 runs from the conserved cysteine through the conserved F or W. The order of the fields is CDR3 length, J gene, clone size, D gene, V gene, CDR3 DNA, CDR3 protein. A D gene is named only where the DNA matches it firmly. Rows give clone size only sometimes, using once, few, many, or a class for an expanded clone.

length: 15; J: TRBJ2-6; size: .; D: .; V: TRBV9; DNA: TGTGCCAGCAGCGTAGAGCCCTCTGGGGCCAACGTCCTGACTTTC; CDR3: CASSVEPSGANVLTF
length: 10; J: TRBJ2-1; size: .; D: .; V: TRBV21-1; DNA: TGTGCCAGACCCGGGGATGAGCAGTTCTTC; CDR3: CARPGDEQFF
length: 13; J: TRBJ2-7; size: .; D: .; V: TRBV5-6; DNA: TGTGCCAGCAGCTTGGCCCGCGGGCTGGGGCAGTACTTC; CDR3: CASSLARGLGQYF
length: 13; J: TRBJ1-2; size: .; D: .; V: TRBV7-9; DNA: TGTGCCAGCAGCTTAGATATGCAGGGCGGCTACACCTTC; CDR3: CASSLDMQGGYTF
length: 12; J: TRBJ1-3; size: .; D: .; V: TRBV11-3; DNA: TGTGCCAGCAGCCCCCGTGGAAACACCATATATTTT; CDR3: CASSPRGNTIYF
length: 19; J: TRBJ2-3; size: .; D: TRBD2; V: TRBV7-9; DNA: TGTGCCAGCAGCAATTCGGGGGGGCTAGCGGGGGGCTCCACAGATACGCAGTATTTT; CDR3: CASSNSGGLAGGSTDTQYF
length: 18; J: TRBJ1-2; size: .; D: .; V: TRBV7-9; DNA: TGTGCCAGCGGTCCTCACGCCGGGCCGGATCAGGGGTATGGGGGCTACACCTTC; CDR3: CASGPHAGPDQGYGGYTF
length: 16; J: TRBJ2-2; size: .; D: TRBD2; V: TRBV5-6; DNA: TGTGCCAGCAGCTTAGGGACTAGCGATAACACCGGGGAGCTGTTTTTT; CDR3: CASSLGTSDNTGELFF
length: 15; J: TRBJ2-2; size: once; D: TRBD1; V: TRBV7-2; DNA: TGTGCCAGCAGCTTCGGGACAGGGAACACCGGGGAGCTGTTTTTT; CDR3: CASSFGTGNTGELFF
length: 15; J: TRBJ1-3; size: .; D: .; V: TRBV27; DNA: TGTGCCAGCAGTTTAGCGGGTTCAACTGGAAACACCATATATTTT; CDR3: CASSLAGSTGNTIYF
length: 16; J: TRBJ1-2; size: .; D: .; V: TRBV9; DNA: TGTGCCAGCAGCGTAGGTTTCAAAGGACTTTCGGATGGCTACACCTTC; CDR3: CASSVGFKGLSDGYTF
length: 15; J: TRBJ1-2; size: .; D: .; V: TRBV7-9; DNA: TGTGCCAGCGGCCCCCGAAGGCCTCCTAAGGAGGGCTACACCTTC; CDR3: CASGPRRPPKEGYTF
length: 12; J: TRBJ1-2; size: .; D: .; V: TRBV2; DNA: TGTGCCAGCTCGGCAGGGAACGATGGCTACACCTTC; CDR3: CASSAGNDGYTF
length: 15; J: TRBJ2-5; size: few; D: .; V: TRBV6-6; DNA: TGTGCCAGCGGGCGTGAGACAGGTCGTCAAGAGACCCAGTACTTC; CDR3: CASGRETGRQETQYF
length: 15; J: TRBJ2-1; size: .; D: TRBD1; V: TRBV5-1; DNA: TGCGCCAGCAGCGATCGACAGGGAACGCTCAATGAGCAGTTCTTC; CDR3: CASSDRQGTLNEQFF
length: 13; J: TRBJ1-5; size: .; D: .; V: TRBV6-6; DNA: TGTGCCAGCAGGGCCGGCGGCGGTCAGCCCCAGCATTTT; CDR3: CASRAGGGQPQHF
length: 16; J: TRBJ1-2; size: .; D: .; V: TRBV4-3; DNA: TGCGCCAGCAGCCAAGATGGGGGGGGAATCGGTCCCGGCTACACCTTC; CDR3: CASSQDGGGIGPGYTF
length: 16; J: TRBJ1-3; size: .; D: .; V: TRBV15; DNA: TGTGCCACCAGCACCAAGGGGATATCCTCTGGAAACACCATATATTTT; CDR3: CATSTKGISSGNTIYF
length: 11; J: TRBJ2-7; size: .; D: .; V: TRBV7-9; DNA: TGTGCCAGCAGCTTTACCTACGAGCAGTACTTC; CDR3: CASSFTYEQYF
length: 14; J: TRBJ1-1; size: .; D: .; V: TRBV10-3; DNA: TGTGCCATCAGTGAGACGTCGCGAAACACTGAAGCTTTCTTT; CDR3: CAISETSRNTEAFF
length: 12; J: TRBJ1-2; size: once; D: .; V: TRBV4-1; DNA: TGCGCCAGCAGCCTTTTGGGTATGAGGCCAACCTTC; CDR3: CASSLLGMRPTF
length: 16; J: TRBJ2-5; size: .; D: TRBD2; V: TRBV28; DNA: TGTGCCAGCAGTTTCCATCCGGGGGGGCGCGGGGAGACCCAGTACTTC; CDR3: CASSFHPGGRGETQYF
length: 13; J: TRBJ2-5; size: .; D: .; V: TRBV30; DNA: TGTGCCTGGAACAGACAGCTCGAAGAGACCCAGTACTTC; CDR3: CAWNRQLEETQYF
length: 14; J: TRBJ2-7; size: once; D: TRBD1; V: TRBV5-6; DNA: TGTGCCAGCAGTGAAAGACAGGGGCCCTACGAGCAGTACTTC; CDR3: CASSERQGPYEQYF
length: 15; J: TRBJ2-3; size: .; D: .; V: TRBV5-4; DNA: TGTGCCAGCAGCCCCCCGGCGGGGAGCACAGATACGCAGTATTTT; CDR3: CASSPPAGSTDTQYF
length: 14; J: TRBJ2-1; size: .; D: .; V: TRBV6-1; DNA: TGTGCCAGCAGTGAACTACTAGCCCCCAATGAGCAGTTCTTC; CDR3: CASSELLAPNEQFF
length: 16; J: TRBJ2-5; size: .; D: .; V: TRBV4-2; DNA: TGTGCCAGCAGCCAACAGCCCCCAGCGGCGGGAGAGACCCAGTACTTC; CDR3: CASSQQPPAAGETQYF
length: 13; J: TRBJ1-1; size: .; D: .; V: TRBV5-3; DNA: TGTGCCAGAAGCCCCCTGGGAGGGCTGGTGGTGTTCTTT; CDR3: CARSPLGGLVVFF
length: 12; J: TRBJ2-7; size: .; D: .; V: TRBV10-3; DNA: TGTGCCATCAGTGAGGTGGCCTTCGAGCAGTACTTC; CDR3: CAISEVAFEQYF
length: 12; J: TRBJ2-7; size: .; D: .; V: TRBV7-2; DNA: TGTGCCAGCAGCTTCCCAGGGGTCGAGCAGTACTTC; CDR3: CASSFPGVEQYF
length: 16; J: TRBJ2-7; size: .; D: .; V: TRBV27; DNA: TGTGCCAGCAGTATAACGTCGACAGTAAACTCCTACGAGCAGTACTTC; CDR3: CASSITSTVNSYEQYF
length: 15; J: TRBJ1-6; size: few; D: .; V: TRBV6-4; DNA: TGTGCCAGCAGTGACTCCCAGGGCTCGGGTTCACCCCTCCACTTT; CDR3: CASSDSQGSGSPLHF